This TCR beta chain was recovered during a study of beta chain features in type 1 diabetes (dated by TCRdb to the late 2010s). About the investigation overall: No differences in mean age, gender distribution, total cell number or subset yield were found between patients and healthy donors. Regulatory and stem cell-like memory subsets were obtained from only 8 patients and about 8 healthy donors, while naive and central memory subsets were obtained from all 30 or so donors. A total of 90 million to 140 million sorted cells were examined across all samples, and RNA yield correlated strongly with the number of cells per subset. In the study, TCRB repertoires of sorted circulating CD4+ T cell subsets from recently diagnosed type 1 diabetes patients were compared with those of matched healthy donors. Here is what the overall study found, with its caveats: PCR might favor shorter templates, but patient and control samples were amplified and corrected together, so any skew would affect both groups equally. Type 1 diabetes patients showed a moderate but significant shortening of TCRB CDR3 length in all four CD4+ subsets. Naive, central memory and regulatory TCRB repertoires appeared to be more similar among patients than among healthy donors. Because small numbers of individuals were included in the HLA sub-analyses, any influence of HLA type on TCRB rearrangement was left unresolved. At VDJ recombination sites, type 1 diabetes patients had fewer insertions and more deleted nucleotides, which implies abnormalities in thymic rearrangement. Because cDNA was sequenced instead of genomic DNA, activated cells with high expression could be over-represented, although the groups did not differ in activation or CD3 levels.

The High Capacity cDNA Reverse Transcription Kit was used to reverse transcribe all of the isolated RNA, meaning that expressed TCRB transcripts were what got sequenced. Deep immunoSEQ sequencing was applied to naive, central memory and regulatory T cell samples, giving an average of roughly 3.5 million total reads per sample. After sorted cells were lysed in RLT buffer, RNA was extracted with DNase-treated RNeasy Micro or Mini kits, with the choice depending on cell number. Each cell subset was processed separately to prevent cross-contamination, with patient and healthy donor samples processed together. The immunoSEQ multiplex PCR was used to amplify TCRB sequences from cDNA, yielding 87-bp fragments that span the CDR3 region. The amplicons were sequenced using the Illumina HiSeq platform. Under the source paper's analysis protocol: PCR bias was computationally corrected using synthetic template baselines, reads within Hamming distance 2 were collapsed, and singletons that could not be merged were discarded. Reads were aligned against IMGT to assign V, D and J genes, CDR3 length and insertions or deletions at six rearrangement sites. Within each subset, clonotype counts were normalized to the number of sorted cells before true diversity and Gini coefficients were calculated with the tcR R package. Repertoire sharing was quantified using the overlap coefficient calculated on TCRB nucleotide sequences. Out-of-frame TCRB sequences from naive cells were analyzed as a proxy for the pre-selection repertoire. TCRdb took over this immuneACCESS table, retaining in-frame rearrangements with V and J assigned. Such tables are incomplete; in checked studies, under half of the missing clones stem from an unresolved V gene, and the remainder is unexplained. V and J calls and clone size are as listed in that table; D and trimming were resolved from the DNA. The sample table contains more than 250,000 clones; only one count was recorded for around 21% of them. The top ten constitute roughly 0.028% of the sample.

A single peripheral blood draw of around 120 mL on average was collected from each donor into heparinised tubes. A BD FACSAria II was used to sort naive, central memory, regulatory and stem cell-like memory CD4+ T cells with a panel that included CD45RO, CCR7, CD25, CD127, CD95 and CD27. Every sorted population had a purity above 98%. PBMCs were isolated immediately by Lymphoprep density gradient centrifugation and stained directly without culture. To minimize batch effects, samples were stained and sorted in pairs, one healthy donor with one patient per experiment. Including the terminal cysteine and phenylalanine, the CDR3 comprises 15 residues. Here the CDR3 DNA is all that survives: 45 bases in frame from base 1. V ends up 0 bases short and J 8 bases short, with an unmatched junction base count of 8. CDR1 is given as SGHRS and CDR2 as YFSETQ, both from the germline V gene. Remarks on this clone: Its antigen target is currently unknown. Base qualities are not recorded, but no much larger clone differs from it by a single base.

Sample: naive CD4+ T cells from blood. The sample's cell subset or site label, in plain terms: true naive CD4+ T cells. The receptor comes from a woman aged 35 to 49 with type 1 diabetes. The rearranged segments are TRBV5-1 and TRBJ2-1; the junction holds 7 bases that match TRBD2. Read as DNA, the sequence is TGCGCCAGCAGCTTGGCCGGCGGGAGTTGGGATGAGCAGTTCTTC. Translated, it gives CASSLAGGSWDEQFF. Joined to the reference TRBV5-1 and TRBJ2-1 proteins, this CDR3 gives the full variable domain: KAGVTQTPRYLIKTRGQQVTLSCSPISGHRSVSWYQQTPGQGLQFLFEYFSETQRNKGNFPGRFSGRQFSNSRSEMNVSTLELGDSALYLCASSLAGGSWDEQFFGPGTRLTVL.